A selection of T cell receptor beta chains follows, all from one sample in a study of CD8+ T cells in alopecia areata. The table came from immunoSEQ multiplex PCR; TCRdb's copy has only in-frame clones and leaves some out. The table includes 150,000 to 250,000 clones, 50% to 60% detected once. The sample consisted of CD4+ T cells sorted from blood, taken at week 4, from a patient treated with tofacitinib. Receptors were obtained from a human donor with alopecia areata. CDR3s include the opening cysteine and the closing phenylalanine or tryptophan. Fields, in order: V gene, J gene, CDR3 protein.

>TRBV30|TRBJ1-3
CAWRRGTGNTIYF
>TRBV6-1|TRBJ1-1
CASSERPLGDREGGRAFF
>TRBV7-2|TRBJ1-6
CASSLGPGFYDSPLHF
>TRBV15|TRBJ2-7
CATSRDLSYEQYF
>TRBV5-6|TRBJ2-2
CASKLGMFTNTGELFF
>TRBV30|TRBJ1-2
CAWSVLLGNYGYTF
>TRBV7-2|TRBJ2-3
CASSLGRLRTDTQYF
>TRBV7-8|TRBJ2-3
CASSLAGTPPFTDTQYF
>TRBV4-1|TRBJ2-4
CASSRGAGGIQYF
>TRBV6-1|TRBJ2-5
CASSDRDPETQYF
>TRBV4-3|TRBJ2-3
CASSRGTGGLTDTQYF
>TRBV15|TRBJ2-7
CATSRDREVQYF
>TRBV6-5|TRBJ1-1
CASRDRESEAFF
>TRBV7-7|TRBJ2-3
CASSFNRGSDTQYF
>TRBV29-1|TRBJ1-1
CSANRGGQGTEAFF
>TRBV28|TRBJ2-5
CASSSWTGEGGETQYF
>TRBV4-3|TRBJ2-2
CASSQGRDTGELFF
>TRBV6-6|TRBJ2-7
CASSYTGTGGSYF
>TRBV30|TRBJ2-2
CAWSDGQGNTGELFF
>TRBV28|TRBJ1-1
CASSLWTGGFDTEAFF
>TRBV29-1|TRBJ2-3
CSVQWAGHTDTQYF
>TRBV19|TRBJ1-1
CASNPTGGTEAFF
>TRBV29-1|TRBJ2-7
CSVGTNRGRYEQYF
>TRBV29-1|TRBJ2-7
CSVLGTPRSEQYF
>TRBV4-1|TRBJ1-3
CASSPPGSGNTIYF
>TRBV5-6|TRBJ1-5
CASSRGQGAVGSNQPQHF
>TRBV30|TRBJ1-2
CAWSVRGIVDDYGYTF
>TRBV29-1|TRBJ2-7
CSAPLRQVPDEQYF
>TRBV28|TRBJ1-2
CASLTAGSNYGYTF
>TRBV5-1|TRBJ2-1
CASSPTGFNEQFF
>TRBV5-1|TRBJ2-3
CASSPHTETDTQYF
>TRBV15|TRBJ1-1
CATSRGLRWNTEAFF
>TRBV7-2|TRBJ1-1
CASSLAWLGAEAFF
>TRBV7-6|TRBJ2-3
CASSTRTDTQYF
>TRBV6-6|TRBJ1-1
CAGAGTGANTEAFF
>TRBV25-1|TRBJ2-7
CASSEYGGREQYF
>TRBV30|TRBJ2-5
CAWTLGTGTGETQYF
>TRBV30|TRBJ2-7
CAWSWRALPGTGIYEQYF
>TRBV30|TRBJ1-1
CAWSPYRTEAFF
>TRBV29-1|TRBJ1-4
CSVGEGDEKLFF
>TRBV30|TRBJ2-5
CAWIMLGHQETQYF
>TRBV7-2|TRBJ2-5
CASSLGVGGIQETQYF
>TRBV7-9|TRBJ2-6
CASSSWGTTGASGANVLTF
>TRBV5-1|TRBJ1-1
CASRRALNTEAFF
>TRBV5-1|TRBJ2-3
CASSVDRATDTQYF
>TRBV29-1|TRBJ2-7
CSVDGRLAGGYEQYF